Each of the 31 T cell receptor beta chains below was sequenced from the same sample in a study of T cell responses to AZD1222 COVID-19 vaccine. Data came from immunoSEQ multiplex PCR; TCRdb stores just in-frame clones and leaves some out. Of roughly 150,000 clones in the sample, 91% are singletons; the top ten hold 1.5% to 2%. Sequencing used peripheral blood, obtained on day 0 of AZD1222 vaccination. Every receptor here comes from an adult in good health.

This sequence joins TRBV6-2 or TRBV6-3 and TRBJ2-7; 9 bases are shared with TRBD2. The junction had 6 bases not matched to a gene; V was cut back by 6 bases and J by 6 bases. Germline CDR1 MNHEY, CDR2 SVGEGT. The CDR3 length is 13 residues. The CDR3 reads CASSAGGPSEQYF. The DNA for the CDR3 is TGTGCCAGCAGCGCGGGAGGGCCGTCCGAGCAGTACTTC.

The chain is built from TRBV2 and TRBJ1-2; tentatively, D is TRBD1 (6 bases). Trimming cost V 3 bases and J 2 bases, with 10 bases left between them. The CDR3 contains 14 residues. The germline gives CDR1 SNHLY, CDR2 FYNNEI. This CDR3 is CASSEGARNYGYTF. The CDR3 DNA sequence: TGTGCCAGCAGTGAGGGGGCGCGAAACTATGGCTACACCTTC.

The rearrangement uses TRBV28 and TRBJ1-2, with D unclear. The V and J ends lost 7 bases and 8 bases respectively, with 20 bases between them. In germline, CDR1 is MDHEN, CDR2 SYDVKM. This CDR3 spans 14 amino acids. The CDR3 DNA follows: TGTGCCAGCATCTCGATATCCTATGAAGGGGGCTACACCTTC. Translation gives CASISISYEGGYTF.

V gene TRBV5-6 combines with J gene TRBJ1-4; 7 positions agree with TRBD1. The germline gives CDR1 SGHDT, CDR2 YYEEEE. Unmatched junction bases numbered 3, after V lost 2 bases and J lost 2 bases. The CDR3 runs to 15 residues. For the CDR3, the DNA is TGTGCCAGCAGCTTTTTCAGGGGGACTAATGAAAAACTGTTTTTT. Translation gives CASSFFRGTNEKLFF. The full variable domain, its missing parts supplied by reference TRBV5-6 and TRBJ1-4, is DAGVTQSPTHLIKTRGQQVTLRCSPKSGHDTVSWYQQALGQGPQFIFQYYEEEERQRGNFPDRFSGHQFPNYSSELNVNALLLGDSALYLCASSFFRGTNEKLFFGSGTQLSVL.

The genes are TRBV18 and TRBJ2-5; D is unclear. CDR1 is KGHSH, CDR2 LQKENI, per germline. V dropped 3 bases and J dropped 1 base, with 9 bases sitting between them. The CDR3 runs 14 residues. The chain's CDR3 is CASSPEQLQETQYF. The CDR3 DNA reads TGTGCCAGCTCACCCGAGCAGCTCCAAGAGACCCAGTACTTC.

The genes are TRBV28 and TRBJ1-5, with D perhaps matching TRBD1 (6 bases). The CDR3 is 16 amino acids. V lost 3 bases, J lost 4 bases, and 16 bases lay in between. Per germline, CDR1 MDHEN and CDR2 SYDVKM. In DNA, the CDR3 is TGTGCCAGCAGTTTCTCCGGGACACTGCTGAATCAGCCCCAGCATTTT. The encoded protein is CASSFSGTLLNQPQHF. The entire variable domain, with the rest obtained from reference TRBV28 and TRBJ1-5, is as follows: DVKVTQSSRYLVKRTGEKVFLECVQDMDHENMFWYRQDPGLGLRLIYFSYDVKMKEKGDIPEGYSVSREKKERFSLILESASTNQTSMYLCASSFSGTLLNQPQHFGDGTRLSIL.

This clone was seen once. CDR3 in amino acids: CASSDSGGKVGGYTF. The CDR3 nucleotides are TGTGCCAGCAGTGATTCGGGGGGTAAGGTCGGCGGCTACACCTTC. The chain uses TRBV2 and TRBJ1-2; D perhaps matches TRBD1 (5 bases). The length of the CDR3 is 15 residues. Germline CDR1 and CDR2: SNHLY and FYNNEI. The ends were cut back, 3 bases at V and 8 bases at J, with 19 bases in the middle.

This clone appeared once. CDR3 sequence reads: CATKRDRDPQPQHF. The CDR3, as DNA: TGTGCCACGAAAAGGGACAGGGACCCTCAGCCCCAGCATTTT. The chain employs TRBV6-5 and TRBJ1-5; 9 bases agree with TRBD1. Germline CDR1 MNHEY, CDR2 SVGAGI. The CDR3 length is 14 residues. With 10 bases clipped from V and 6 bases from J, the junction kept 10 bases outside the gene matches.

The chain recombines TRBV6-2 or TRBV6-3 with TRBJ1-1, with D possibly TRBD1 on 5 matching bases. The V gene's germline CDR1 is MNHEY and CDR2 SVGEGT. The CDR3 is made up of 14 amino acids. Trimming cost V 2 bases and J 1 base, with 8 bases left between them. CDR3 sequence (DNA): TGTGCCAGCAGTTACGGGGGGGAGAACACTGAAGCTTTCTTT. It translates to CASSYGGENTEAFF.

The sample holds one count of this clone. This rearrangement joins TRBV5-1 to TRBJ2-1; D unclear. Looked up from germline, CDR1 is SGHRS and CDR2 is YFSETQ. V lost 1 base to trimming and J lost 0 bases, with 8 bases between them. The CDR3 is made up of 15 amino acids. The CDR3 sequence is CASSLTPSSYNEQFF. The CDR3 DNA is TGCGCCAGCAGCTTGACACCAAGCTCCTACAATGAGCAGTTCTTC.

The rearrangement joins TRBV6-2 or TRBV6-3 to TRBJ1-1; D is possibly TRBD1 (5 bases). The CDR3 consists of 13 residues. Germline lookup yields CDR1 MNHEY and CDR2 SVGEGT. Trimming took 4 bases from V and 2 from J, leaving 8 bases between them. Here the CDR3 DNA reads TGTGCCAGCAGTTCCCAGGGAAACACTGAAGCTTTCTTT. The encoded protein is CASSSQGNTEAFF.

CDR3 DNA sequence: TGTGCCAGTAAAGGGTTCGAGATTCAGCCCCAGCATTTT. It encodes CASKGFEIQPQHF. The chain employs TRBV19 and TRBJ1-5; D ambiguous. Germline loops: CDR1 LNHDA, CDR2 SQIVND (reference sequence). There are 13 residues in the CDR3. V lost 7 bases, J lost 6 bases, and 13 bases lay in between.

V is TRBV27 and J is TRBJ2-1; 8 positions agree with TRBD1. The germline V gene encodes CDR1 MNHEY and CDR2 SMNVEV (reference sequence). The CDR3 covers 15 residues. Trimming took 4 bases from V and 3 from J; bases not matched to a gene: 5. DNA for the CDR3: TGTGCCAGCAGTTCCCAGGGGGCTATCTACAATGAGCAGTTCTTC. Amino acid sequence: CASSSQGAIYNEQFF.

The chain recombines TRBV7-8 with TRBJ2-3; a possible D gene is TRBD2 (5 bases). The CDR3 is made up of 17 amino acids. Trimming left V 3 bases short and J 3 bases short, with 19 bases between. Germline V gives CDR1 SGHVS, CDR2 FQNEAQ. CDR3 loop: CASSLHPTSMRTDTQYF. The CDR3 nucleotides read TGTGCCAGCAGCTTGCATCCCACTAGTATGCGTACAGATACGCAGTATTTT.

This sequence joins TRBV28 and TRBJ1-5, with TRBD1 matching 8 bases. V shed 8 bases, J shed 4 bases, and the junction held 16 bases outside the gene matches. Germline CDR1 reads MDHEN; CDR2 reads SYDVKM. This CDR3 has 17 residues. The CDR3 DNA reads TGTGCCAGCTCTTCTTGGCAAGCAGGGGGCTTGAATCAGCCCCAGCATTTT. Its translation: CASSSWQAGGLNQPQHF. Based on the CDR3 plus reference TRBV28 and TRBJ1-5, the full variable domain is DVKVTQSSRYLVKRTGEKVFLECVQDMDHENMFWYRQDPGLGLRLIYFSYDVKMKEKGDIPEGYSVSREKKERFSLILESASTNQTSMYLCASSSWQAGGLNQPQHFGDGTRLSIL.

The V gene is TRBV11-2, the J gene TRBJ2-7, with TRBD1 matching over 9 bases. CDR3 length: 17 amino acids. CDR1 SGHAT and CDR2 FQNNGV come from the germline V gene. V was pared by 1 base and J by 4 bases, with 11 bases of the junction left unmatched. The CDR3 spells CASSLGAPGQGVYEQYF. CDR3 in DNA: TGTGCCAGCAGCTTAGGGGCTCCGGGACAGGGAGTTTACGAGCAGTACTTC.

This rearrangement joins TRBV7-2 to TRBJ1-3; D ambiguous. Trimming cost V 3 bases and J 0 bases, with 9 bases left between them. This CDR3 is built from 15 residues. The germline CDR1 and CDR2 sequences are SGHTA and FQGNSA. DNA for the CDR3: TGTGCCAGCAGCTTTAGCCGGGTCTCTGGAAACACCATATATTTT. As protein: CASSFSRVSGNTIYF.

The rearrangement uses TRBV28 and TRBJ2-7; 8 bases align to TRBD1. The CDR3 is made up of 15 amino acids. Germline lookup yields CDR1 MDHEN and CDR2 SYDVKM. V lost 6 bases, J lost 3 bases, and 10 bases stayed unmatched. The CDR3 bases are TGTGCCAGCAGGAAGGGACAGGCGATCAACTACGAGCAGTACTTC. Protein sequence: CASRKGQAINYEQYF.

The chain joins TRBV5-1 to TRBJ2-1; TRBD2 is a possible D gene (5 bases). CDR1 and CDR2 (germline): SGHRS, YFSETQ. V was clipped by 1 base and J by 9 bases, with 11 bases between them. The CDR3 has 13 residues. CDR3: CASSLPDSSEQFF. The CDR3 nucleotides read TGCGCCAGCAGCTTGCCGGACTCCAGTGAGCAGTTCTTC.

The chain combines TRBV10-2 with TRBJ2-3, with 11 bases that match TRBD2. Germline V lookup: CDR1 WSHSY, CDR2 SAAADI. V was clipped by 5 bases and J by 2 bases; unmatched bases: 6. CDR3 size: 16 residues. Here the CDR3 reads CASSSGTSGYTDTQYF. DNA for the CDR3: TGCGCCAGCAGTTCCGGGACTAGCGGATACACAGATACGCAGTATTTT.

This rearrangement joins TRBV12-3 or TRBV12-4 to TRBJ1-1; D may be TRBD1 (6 bases). The CDR3 sequence is 11 residues long. V lost 3 bases, J lost 8 bases, and 7 bases lay in between. The CDR3, as DNA: TGTGCCAGCAGTTTCGACAGGGAAGCTTTCTTT. Protein: CASSFDREAFF.

This rearrangement joins TRBV7-9 to TRBJ2-3; 16 bases map to TRBD2. V shed 5 bases and J 6 bases; nucleotides not matched to a gene: 11. The germline gives CDR1 SEHNR, CDR2 FQNEAQ (reference sequence). This CDR3 is 18 amino acids long. The CDR3 DNA sequence: TGTGCCAGCAGCACTTCCGGGACTAGCGGGAGGGCGAGGGATACGCAGTATTTT. This sequence encodes CASSTSGTSGRARDTQYF.

This clone was observed once. The chain couples TRBV7-2 to TRBJ1-5, with unresolved D. In germline, CDR1 is SGHTA, CDR2 FQGNSA. The CDR3 runs to 15 residues. V lost 1 base to trimming and J lost 7 bases, with 14 bases between them. In DNA form, the CDR3 reads TGTGCCAGCAGCTTAGGATGGTCCAAGGAACAGCCCCAGCATTTT. Encoded protein: CASSLGWSKEQPQHF.

The genes are TRBV15 and TRBJ2-3; 9 nucleotides agree with TRBD1. The CDR3 loop spans 15 amino acids. Trimming cost V 4 bases and J 4 bases; bases outside gene matches: 6. Germline CDR1 LNHNV, CDR2 YYDKDF (reference sequence). The CDR3 coding sequence is TGTGCCACCAGCACCGGGACAGGGAGCCCAGATACGCAGTATTTT. Translation gives CATSTGTGSPDTQYF.

V and J are TRBV30 and TRBJ2-2; the D gene could be TRBD1 or TRBD2 (5 bases each). The V end lost 3 bases, the J end lost 4 bases, and 9 bases lay between the germline ends. The CDR3 is made up of 13 amino acids. Per germline, CDR1 GTSNPN and CDR2 SVGIG (reference sequence). This CDR3 reads CAWRSGGTGELFF. In DNA, the CDR3 is TGTGCCTGGAGATCTGGGGGCACCGGGGAGCTGTTTTTT.

The V gene is TRBV28, the J gene TRBJ1-5; D may be TRBD1 (5 bases). The CDR3 has 14 amino acids. Trimming took off 11 bases at V and 0 bases at J, with 14 bases between the two ends. Per the germline V gene, CDR1 is MDHEN and CDR2 is SYDVKM. The CDR3 nucleotides are TGTGCCGGAGCGGGGCGGTATAGCAATCAGCCCCAGCATTTT. Protein: CAGAGRYSNQPQHF.

The rearrangement joins TRBV3-1 (or the pseudogene TRBV3-2) to TRBJ1-5; TRBD1 is a possible D gene (6 bases). The germline V and J ends were trimmed by 4 bases and 4 bases, with 8 bases remaining between them. Germline CDR1 and CDR2: LGHDT and YNNKEL (reference sequence). The CDR3 length is 13 residues. CDR3 sequence (DNA): TGTGCCAGCAGCCCCCAGGGGAATCAGCCCCAGCATTTT. It translates to CASSPQGNQPQHF.

This chain uses TRBV11-2 with TRBJ2-4; perhaps TRBD2 as D (5 bases). V was trimmed by 1 base and J by 3 bases, leaving 16 bases between them. Germline V CDR1 and CDR2: SGHAT, FQNNGV. The CDR3 consists of 17 residues. DNA of the CDR3: TGTGCCAGCAGCTTAGCTCATGGGCGCCGGGGCAAAAACATTCAGTACTTC. It codes for CASSLAHGRRGKNIQYF.

V and J are TRBV4-3 and TRBJ1-2; the match to TRBD1 covers 10 bases. This CDR3 region has 13 residues. The V gene end was trimmed by 4 bases and the J gene end by 8 bases; junction bases not matched to a gene: 4. CDR1 LGHNA and CDR2 YSLEER come from the germline V gene. The CDR3 loop is CASSPRTGGGYTF. CDR3 nucleotides: TGCGCCAGCAGCCCTCGGACAGGGGGAGGCTACACCTTC.

In this sample, this clone turned up once. The V call is TRBV18, the J call TRBJ2-7, with 9 positions matching TRBD1. The CDR3 sequence is 15 residues long. After removal of 3 bases from V and 0 bases from J, the junction contained 3 bases not matched to a gene. Per germline, CDR1 KGHSH and CDR2 LQKENI. The CDR3 sequence is CASSPPGQGSYEQYF. In DNA, the CDR3 is TGTGCCAGCTCACCGCCGGGACAGGGCTCCTACGAGCAGTACTTC.

This chain joins TRBV25-1 and TRBJ1-2, with D perhaps matching TRBD1 (6 bases). CDR1 is MGHDK, CDR2 SYGVNS, per germline. This CDR3 spans 14 amino acids. The V end lost 4 bases, the J end lost 3 bases, and 12 bases lay between the germline ends. CDR3 sequence: CASSGIQGDYGYTF. DNA of the CDR3: TGTGCCAGCAGTGGTATACAGGGTGACTATGGCTACACCTTC.